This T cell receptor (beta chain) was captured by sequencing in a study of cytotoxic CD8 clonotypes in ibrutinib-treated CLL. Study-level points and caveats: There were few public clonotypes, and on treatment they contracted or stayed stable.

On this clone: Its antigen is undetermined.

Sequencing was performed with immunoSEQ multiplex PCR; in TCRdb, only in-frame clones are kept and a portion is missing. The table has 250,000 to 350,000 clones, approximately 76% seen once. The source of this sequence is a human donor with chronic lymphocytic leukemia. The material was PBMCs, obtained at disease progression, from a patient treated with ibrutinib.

Here the CDR3 DNA reads TGTGCCAGCAGTGAAGGGGGCGGGATAGGAGGGGAGACCCAGTACTTC. Amino acids: CASSEGGGIGGETQYF. The V and J genes are TRBV6-1 and TRBJ2-5, with a possible D match to TRBD2 (6 bases). V was shortened by 1 base and J by 5 bases, with 17 bases between the two germline ends. CDR3 length: 16 residues. Per the germline V gene, CDR1 is MNHNS and CDR2 is SASEGT.